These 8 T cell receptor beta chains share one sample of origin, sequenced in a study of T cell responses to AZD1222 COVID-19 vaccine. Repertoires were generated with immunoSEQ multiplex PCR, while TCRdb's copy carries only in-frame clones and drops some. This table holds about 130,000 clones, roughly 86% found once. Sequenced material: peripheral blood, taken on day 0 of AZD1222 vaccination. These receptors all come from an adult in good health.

The CDR3 protein is CASSVTGFTYEQYF. Written as DNA, the CDR3 is TGTGCCAGCAGTGTAACCGGGTTCACCTACGAGCAGTACTTC. V usage is TRBV28 and J usage is TRBJ2-7; D remains unclear. The CDR3 spans 14 residues. Germline V gives CDR1 MDHEN, CDR2 SYDVKM. V lost 5 bases to trimming and J lost 2 bases, with 13 bases between them.

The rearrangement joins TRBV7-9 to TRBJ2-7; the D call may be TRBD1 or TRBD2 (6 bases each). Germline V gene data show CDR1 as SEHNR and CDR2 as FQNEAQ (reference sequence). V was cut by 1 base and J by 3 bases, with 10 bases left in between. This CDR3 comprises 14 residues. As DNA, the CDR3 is TGTGCCAGCAGCTTAGAAGGGGGAGGCTACGAGCAGTACTTC. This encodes CASSLEGGGYEQYF.

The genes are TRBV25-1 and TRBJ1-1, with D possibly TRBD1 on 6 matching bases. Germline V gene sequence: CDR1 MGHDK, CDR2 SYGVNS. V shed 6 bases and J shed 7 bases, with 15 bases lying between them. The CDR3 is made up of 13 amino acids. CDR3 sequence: CASSVTQGLEAFF. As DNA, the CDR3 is TGTGCCAGCAGCGTCACACAGGGACTTGAAGCTTTCTTT.

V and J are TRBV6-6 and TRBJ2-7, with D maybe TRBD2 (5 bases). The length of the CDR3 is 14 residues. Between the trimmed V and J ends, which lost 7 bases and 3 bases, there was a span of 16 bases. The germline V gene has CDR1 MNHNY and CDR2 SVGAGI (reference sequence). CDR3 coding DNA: TGTGCCAGCACCCTCGCCTACGGGAACTACGAGCAGTACTTC. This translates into CASTLAYGNYEQYF.

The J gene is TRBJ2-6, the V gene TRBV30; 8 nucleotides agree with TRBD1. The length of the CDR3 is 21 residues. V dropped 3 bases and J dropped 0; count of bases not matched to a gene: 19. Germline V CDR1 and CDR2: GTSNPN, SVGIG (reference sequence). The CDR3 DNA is TGTGCCTGGAGGGATTGGTCACCCCTGGGACAGGTCTACTCTGGGGCCAACGTCCTGACTTTC. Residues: CAWRDWSPLGQVYSGANVLTF.

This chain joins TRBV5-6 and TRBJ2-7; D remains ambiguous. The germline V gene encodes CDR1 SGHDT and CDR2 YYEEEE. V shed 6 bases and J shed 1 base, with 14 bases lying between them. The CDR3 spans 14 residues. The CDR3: CASTPTGLSYEQYF. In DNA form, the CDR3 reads TGTGCCAGCACCCCCACGGGCTTATCCTACGAGCAGTACTTC.

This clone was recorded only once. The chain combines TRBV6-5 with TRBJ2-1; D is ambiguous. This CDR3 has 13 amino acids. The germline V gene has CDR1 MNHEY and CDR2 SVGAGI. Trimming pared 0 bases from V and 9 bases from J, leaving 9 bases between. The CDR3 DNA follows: TGTGCCAGCAGTTACTCGAAGTCGGGTGAGCAGTTCTTC. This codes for CASSYSKSGEQFF.

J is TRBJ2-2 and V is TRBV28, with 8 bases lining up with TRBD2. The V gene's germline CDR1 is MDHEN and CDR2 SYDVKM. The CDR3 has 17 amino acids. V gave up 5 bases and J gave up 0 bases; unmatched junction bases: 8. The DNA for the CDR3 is TGTGCCAGCAGTCCGTTAGCGGGGAACACGAACACCGGGGAGCTGTTTTTT. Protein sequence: CASSPLAGNTNTGELFF.